This is a list of T cell receptor beta chains from one sample in a study of blood T cell repertoires in COVID-19. Sequenced by immunoSEQ multiplex PCR; TCRdb stores in-frame clones only, minus some. The sample has 100,000 to 140,000 clones, around 89% seen once. What was sequenced was peripheral blood. The receptors here all came from a man aged 35-49 years with active or convalescent COVID-19. The CDR3 runs from the conserved cysteine through the conserved F or W. D genes are given only for firm matches. Part of the rows lack a size; the others show once, few, many or a class for expanded clones.

j_gene,abundance,d_gene,v_gene,CDR3aa,CDR3nt
TRBJ1-6,NA,NA,TRBV6-5,CAIRSGGRVNSPLHF,TGTGCCATACGTAGTGGAGGGAGGGTTAATTCACCCCTCCACTTT
TRBJ2-3,NA,TRBD1,TRBV19,CASRMTGSTDTQYF,TGTGCCAGTAGGATGACAGGGTCCACAGATACGCAGTATTTT
TRBJ1-2,NA,NA,TRBV11-2,CASSAQDSLAYGYTF,TGTGCCAGCAGCGCCCAGGACAGTCTGGCCTATGGCTACACCTTC
TRBJ1-2,NA,NA,TRBV12-3/TRBV12-4,CASSSDKIGYTF,TGTGCCAGCAGTTCAGATAAAATAGGCTACACCTTC
TRBJ2-7,NA,NA,TRBV7-9,CASSLAGGAHEQYF,TGTGCCAGCAGCTTAGCAGGGGGTGCCCACGAGCAGTACTTC
TRBJ1-1,NA,NA,TRBV10-3,CAISESPGRDTEAFF,TGTGCCATCAGTGAGTCCCCGGGGAGGGACACTGAAGCTTTCTTT
TRBJ1-4,NA,NA,TRBV7-2,CASSFSVNEKLFF,TGTGCCAGCAGCTTTTCCGTGAATGAAAAACTGTTTTTT
TRBJ2-2,NA,TRBD1,TRBV4-2,CASRGQGATGELFF,TGTGCCAGCAGGGGACAGGGGGCAACCGGGGAGCTGTTTTTT
TRBJ1-6,NA,NA,TRBV19,CASSMEGSGSSYNSPLHF,TGTGCCAGTAGTATGGAGGGTAGCGGGAGCTCCTATAATTCACCCCTCCACTTT
TRBJ2-7,NA,NA,TRBV7-8,CASRGGLAYTIYEQYF,TGTGCCAGCAGGGGAGGACTCGCGTATACGATCTACGAGCAGTACTTC
TRBJ2-1,NA,TRBD2,TRBV5-4,CASSLPLFGGNEQFF,TGTGCCAGCAGCTTGCCCCTGTTCGGGGGGAATGAGCAGTTCTTC
TRBJ2-4,NA,NA,TRBV19,CASKEGATKNIQYF,TGTGCCAGTAAGGAGGGCGCGACAAAAAACATTCAGTACTTC
TRBJ1-1,few,TRBD1,TRBV27,CASSLSRQGNTEAFF,TGTGCCAGCAGTTTATCCCGACAGGGGAACACTGAAGCTTTCTTT
TRBJ2-2,NA,NA,TRBV7-2,CASSLVKGVTGELFF,TGTGCCAGCAGCTTAGTTAAGGGGGTCACCGGGGAGCTGTTTTTT
TRBJ2-1,NA,TRBD2,TRBV4-1,CASSQELGLAFHEQFF,TGCGCCAGCAGCCAAGAATTAGGACTAGCTTTCCATGAGCAGTTCTTC
TRBJ1-6,NA,NA,TRBV7-2,CASSSEGMLNSPLHF,TGTGCCAGCAGCTCTGAGGGAATGCTAAATTCACCCCTCCACTTT
TRBJ2-7,once,TRBD1,TRBV28,CASSLTYRDRDYEQYF,TGTGCCAGCAGTTTGACCTACCGGGACAGGGACTACGAGCAGTACTTC